Each of the 12 T cell receptor beta chains below was sequenced from the same sample in a study of T cell responses to AZD1222 COVID-19 vaccine. Profiled with immunoSEQ multiplex PCR; TCRdb holds only in-frame clones, not every one. The sample consists of about 70,000 clones, roughly 84% of them appearing once. Sequencing was performed on peripheral blood, taken on day 0 of AZD1222 vaccination. The receptors were gathered from an adult in good health.

V and J are TRBV28 and TRBJ2-7; D is unclear. This CDR3 has 11 amino acids. In germline, CDR1 is MDHEN, CDR2 SYDVKM. V was cut by 5 bases and J by 2 bases, with 4 bases left in between. The CDR3 spells CASSLAYEQYF. CDR3 in DNA: TGTGCCAGCAGTCTAGCCTACGAGCAGTACTTC.

The V gene is TRBV9, the J gene TRBJ2-7; D is perhaps TRBD1 or TRBD2 (5 bases each). The CDR3 length is 14 residues. Looked up from germline, CDR1 is SGDLS and CDR2 is YYNGEE. V lost 3 bases, J lost 1 base, and 11 bases lay in between. In nucleotides, the CDR3 is TGTGCCAGCAGCGAGGGGACGGGGTCCTACGAGCAGTACTTC. Translating it yields CASSEGTGSYEQYF.

This sequence joins TRBV3-1 (or the pseudogene TRBV3-2) and TRBJ1-6; no reliable D call. The CDR3 totals 16 residues. Germline V gives CDR1 LGHDT, CDR2 YNNKEL (reference sequence). Trimming took 0 bases from V and 6 from J, leaving 12 bases between them. The CDR3 DNA sequence: TGTGCCAGCAGCCAAGATTTAGGGAAGTTTAATTCACCCCTCCACTTT. Its protein is CASSQDLGKFNSPLHF.

The chain employs TRBV3-1 (or the pseudogene TRBV3-2) and TRBJ1-4, with D maybe TRBD1 (5 bases). The germline V gene has CDR1 LGHDT and CDR2 YNNKEL (reference sequence). Trimming pared 0 bases from V and 11 bases from J, leaving 13 bases between. The CDR3 has 14 residues. In nucleotides, the CDR3 is TGTGCCAGCAGCCAAGAGGGGACCTCAGGGAAACTGTTTTTT. Translated: CASSQEGTSGKLFF.

The V and J genes are TRBV5-4 and TRBJ1-1, with TRBD1 matching 9 bases. With V trimmed by 4 bases and J by 1 base, 8 bases remained unmatched. CDR1 and CDR2 from the germline V gene are SGHNT and YYREEE (reference sequence). The CDR3 covers 16 residues. This CDR3 reads CASSHKGQGTNTEAFF. The DNA of the CDR3 is TGTGCCAGCAGCCACAAAGGACAGGGGACGAACACTGAAGCTTTCTTT.

The CDR3 DNA sequence: TGCAGCGTTGGGAGCCAGGACTATGGCTACACCTTC. This encodes CSVGSQDYGYTF. The chain uses TRBV29-1 and TRBJ1-2, with D hard to call. Germline V lookup: CDR1 SQVTM, CDR2 ANQGSEA. Between the trimmed V and J ends, which lost 4 bases and 3 bases, there was a span of 9 bases. The CDR3 is 12 residues long.

V and J are TRBV3-1 (or the pseudogene TRBV3-2) and TRBJ2-7, with a tentative D call TRBD1 (5 bases). V lost 2 bases and J 2 bases, leaving 10 bases between the germline ends. Germline lookup yields CDR1 LGHDT and CDR2 YNNKEL (reference sequence). The CDR3 loop spans 14 amino acids. Written as DNA, the CDR3 is TGTGCCAGCAGCCAAACGACAGCCACCTACGAGCAGTACTTC. It encodes CASSQTTATYEQYF.

J is TRBJ1-4 and V is TRBV5-1, with D perhaps TRBD1 (6 bases). Germline V gene data show CDR1 as SGHRS and CDR2 as YFSETQ. The CDR3 loop spans 15 amino acids. Trimming took off 2 bases at V and 7 bases at J, with 15 bases between the two ends. The CDR3 DNA follows: TGCGCCAGCAGCTTTGGGAGTCAGGGGACTGAAAAACTGTTTTTT. This encodes CASSFGSQGTEKLFF. Supplemented by reference TRBV5-1 and TRBJ1-4, the full variable domain reads KAGVTQTPRYLIKTRGQQVTLSCSPISGHRSVSWYQQTPGQGLQFLFEYFSETQRNKGNFPGRFSGRQFSNSRSEMNVSTLELGDSALYLCASSFGSQGTEKLFFGSGTQLSVL.

The chain has TRBV27 and TRBJ1-4, with no clear D. CDR3 length equals 15 residues. Per germline, CDR1 MNHEY and CDR2 SMNVEV (reference sequence). The V end lost 10 bases, the J end lost 0 bases, and 15 bases lay between the germline ends. The DNA of the CDR3 is TGTGCCACCAAAAGTCATCTTGCAACTAATGAAAAACTGTTTTTT. Translated: CATKSHLATNEKLFF. Combining the CDR3 with reference TRBV27 and TRBJ1-4 gives the whole variable domain EAQVTQNPRYLITVTGKKLTVTCSQNMNHEYMSWYRQDPGLGLRQIYYSMNVEVTDKGDVPEGYKVSRKEKRNFPLILESPSPNQTSLYFCATKSHLATNEKLFFGSGTQLSVL.

This chain joins TRBV7-9 and TRBJ1-2, with D possibly matching TRBD1 (5 bases). Trimming left V 5 bases short and J 5 bases short, with 15 bases between. Germline V gives CDR1 SEHNR, CDR2 FQNEAQ (reference sequence). The CDR3 has 14 residues. Here the CDR3 reads CASSPSGGGYGYTF. CDR3 sequence (DNA): TGTGCCAGCAGCCCCTCGGGCGGGGGGTATGGCTACACCTTC.

The chain combines TRBV19 with TRBJ2-7, with a weak D call TRBD2 (6 bases). CDR1 and CDR2 (germline): LNHDA, SQIVND (reference sequence). The V and J ends lost 4 bases and 6 bases respectively, with 13 bases between them. The CDR3 is 13 residues long. The CDR3 spells CASSSGELAEQYF. CDR3 sequence (DNA): TGTGCCAGTAGTAGCGGGGAGCTGGCCGAGCAGTACTTC.

This sequence joins TRBV7-8 and TRBJ1-5, with a weak D call TRBD1 (5 bases). The germline gives CDR1 SGHVS, CDR2 FQNEAQ. The CDR3 loop spans 15 amino acids. V lost 2 bases to trimming and J lost 4 bases, with 12 bases between them. CDR3 in amino acids: CASSLRGGKNQPQHF. The CDR3 region has the DNA TGTGCCAGCAGCTTAAGGGGCGGCAAGAATCAGCCCCAGCATTTT.